The clone carrying this T cell receptor (beta chain) has a handful of counts. Its antigen is not known. TCRdb re-derived calls from the 5' RACE reads in MiXCR, one entry per CDR3 protein. Seen here are some 290,000 distinct CDR3 sequences, about 16% observed once, and the top ten hold 20% to 25%. The V gene's germline CDR1 is SGHRS and CDR2 YFSETQ. CDR3 length: 15 amino acids. The J segment lost 0 bases and the V segment lost 4 bases, leaving 2 bases of the junction unmatched. The sample comes from a study of T-cell memory formation after mild COVID-19. Overall study findings and caveats: SARS-CoV-2 specificity was not confirmed for second-wave clones peaking on day 37.

The sample was PBMCs or a T cell subset sorted from them (not recorded which). This receptor was identified in a man aged 18 to 29 who had mild COVID-19 (a few samples of this study predate the infection). Cell type and time point are not known. The rearrangement links TRBV5-1 to TRBJ2-1; TRBD2 matches at 9 bases. CDR3 residues: CASSASGNSYNEQFF. The CDR3 bases are TGCGCCAGCAGCGCTAGCGGGAACTCCTACAATGAGCAGTTCTTC.